A selection of T cell receptor beta chains follows, all from one sample in a study of OX40 agonist ivuxolimab in advanced cancers. This table comes from immunoSEQ multiplex PCR, and its TCRdb copy is limited to in-frame clones, with some not included. Of fewer than 85,000 clones listed, 75% to 90% are singletons. The source material was CD4+ or CD8+ T cells sorted from blood, sampled in a trial of the OX40 agonist ivuxolimab. The receptors here all came from an adult with an advanced solid tumor such as melanoma, head and neck, liver or kidney cancer. Each CDR3 is given with its conserved first and last residue. The order of the fields is CDR3 protein, CDR3 DNA, D gene, J gene, clone size, V gene. D genes are given only for firm matches. Rows may omit the clone size; those that give it use once, few, many or a size class.

CASSEGNSYNEQFF	TGTGCCAGCAGCGAAGGAAACTCCTACAATGAGCAGTTCTTC	.	TRBJ2-1	.	TRBV6-5
CATSRDNNEQFF	TGTGCCACCAGCAGGGACAACAATGAGCAGTTCTTC	.	TRBJ2-1	.	TRBV15
CASTSSQGSPEAFF	TGTGCCAGTACCTCTAGCCAGGGATCCCCTGAAGCTTTCTTT	.	TRBJ1-1	.	TRBV19
CASSLGWTRAYEQYF	TGTGCCAGCAGTTTAGGTTGGACTAGAGCCTACGAGCAGTACTTC	TRBD2	TRBJ2-7	.	TRBV27
CAITGTAAGYTF	TGTGCCATCACCGGGACAGCGGCTGGCTACACCTTC	TRBD1	TRBJ1-2	.	TRBV10-3
CASSSRDMSYEQYF	TGTGCCAGCAGCTCCCGGGACATGTCCTACGAGCAGTACTTC	.	TRBJ2-7	.	TRBV7-6
CASDLTGEGSYEQYF	TGTGCCAGCGATCTGACAGGGGAAGGCTCCTACGAGCAGTACTTC	TRBD1	TRBJ2-7	.	TRBV2
CASSSPDWRDTQYF	TGTGCCAGCAGTTCCCCGGACTGGAGAGATACGCAGTATTTT	.	TRBJ2-3	few	TRBV28
CASSQGVLLEQYF	TGTGCCAGTAGCCAGGGGGTTCTGTTGGAGCAGTACTTC	TRBD1	TRBJ2-7	.	TRBV19
CASSFGISYEQYF	TGCGCCAGCAGCTTCGGGATTTCCTACGAGCAGTACTTC	.	TRBJ2-7	.	TRBV5-1
CASSRDLSYEQYF	TGTGCCAGCAGCAGGGACTTATCCTACGAGCAGTACTTC	.	TRBJ2-7	.	TRBV7-6
CASSTGPTDTQYF	TGTGCCAGCAGCACCGGACCGACAGATACGCAGTATTTT	.	TRBJ2-3	.	TRBV7-9
CSVEASTKNYGYTF	TGCAGCGTTGAAGCGTCGACAAAGAACTATGGCTACACCTTC	.	TRBJ1-2	.	TRBV29-1
CASSHPGVGQFF	TGTGCCAGCAGCCATCCTGGGGTGGGGCAGTTCTTC	.	TRBJ2-1	.	TRBV11-3
CASSLSPYTEAFF	TGTGCCAGCAGTTTATCTCCGTACACTGAAGCTTTCTTT	.	TRBJ1-1	.	TRBV27
CASSLMVPPNEQFF	TGTGCCAGCAGCCTAATGGTCCCACCTAATGAGCAGTTCTTC	.	TRBJ2-1	.	TRBV27
CASSLTGAIDTQYF	TGTGCCAGCAGCCTCACCGGGGCCATAGATACGCAGTATTTT	.	TRBJ2-3	once	TRBV7-9
CASSVGAGGYYEQYF	TGTGCCAGCAGCGTAGGTGCGGGAGGCTATTACGAGCAGTACTTC	TRBD2	TRBJ2-7	.	TRBV9
CASSLSGGEAYNEQFF	TGTGCCAGCAGTTTGTCGGGAGGGGAGGCCTACAATGAGCAGTTCTTC	TRBD2	TRBJ2-1	once	TRBV27
CASRSATYNEQFF	TGTGCCAGCCGATCTGCCACCTACAATGAGCAGTTCTTC	.	TRBJ2-1	.	TRBV7-6
CASSTGLAGYNEQFF	TGTGCCAGTAGTACCGGACTAGCCGGTTACAATGAGCAGTTCTTC	TRBD2	TRBJ2-1	.	TRBV19
CASSLSGGGGAFF	TGCGCCAGCAGCTTGTCCGGTGGAGGGGGAGCTTTCTTT	.	TRBJ1-1	.	TRBV5-1
CASSPWTGGANGYTF	TGTGCCAGCAGCCCGTGGACAGGGGGCGCGAATGGCTACACCTTC	TRBD1	TRBJ1-2	.	TRBV5-6
CASSAGRYTGELFF	TGTGCCAGCAGTGCCGGGCGATACACCGGGGAGCTGTTTTTT	.	TRBJ2-2	.	TRBV6-4
CASSQGQLNTEAFF	TGCGCCAGCAGCCAGGGACAACTGAACACTGAAGCTTTCTTT	.	TRBJ1-1	few	TRBV5-1
CSVEGDRAYEQYF	TGCAGCGTTGAAGGGGACAGGGCCTACGAGCAGTACTTC	TRBD1	TRBJ2-7	.	TRBV29-1
CASSLGQGHYYEQYF	TGTGCCAGCAGCTTGGGACAGGGGCATTACTACGAGCAGTACTTC	TRBD1	TRBJ2-7	.	TRBV7-9
CAISESGGGGYEQYF	TGTGCCATCAGTGAGTCAGGAGGTGGTGGCTACGAGCAGTACTTC	.	TRBJ2-7	.	TRBV10-3
CASSRSHYGTYEQYF	TGTGCCAGCAGCCGAAGTCATTACGGGACCTACGAGCAGTACTTC	.	TRBJ2-7	few	TRBV14
CASKDRQSYNSPLHF	TGTGCCAGCAAAGACAGGCAATCTTATAATTCACCCCTCCACTTT	.	TRBJ1-6	.	TRBV2
CASSQDLTERDTEAFF	TGTGCCAGCAGCCAAGATCTTACGGAAAGGGACACTGAAGCTTTCTTT	.	TRBJ1-1	.	TRBV14
CASSPPDRVRVYEDGYTF	TGTGCCAGCAGCCCTCCTGACAGGGTGCGGGTTTACGAGGATGGCTACACCTTC	TRBD1	TRBJ1-2	few	TRBV7-9
CASSIDLGTSQPQHF	TGTGCCAGTAGTATAGATCTGGGCACCAGTCAGCCCCAGCATTTT	.	TRBJ1-5	.	TRBV19
CASSPGLGETQYF	TGTGCCAGCAGTCCAGGGTTGGGAGAGACCCAGTACTTC	.	TRBJ2-5	.	TRBV6-1
CASRSVMAGETQYF	TGTGCCAGCAGGTCGGTGATGGCAGGAGAGACCCAGTACTTC	.	TRBJ2-5	once	TRBV27
CASSYSSSGEQFF	TGTGCCAGCAGTTATTCTAGTTCTGGTGAGCAGTTCTTC	.	TRBJ2-1	.	TRBV6-5
CASSQGLIAGVEQFF	TGCGCCAGCAGCCAAGGCCTCATAGCGGGGGTCGAGCAGTTCTTC	TRBD2	TRBJ2-1	.	TRBV4-1
CASSYSWDSPTGELFF	TGTGCCAGCAGTTACTCTTGGGACAGCCCTACCGGGGAGCTGTTTTTT	TRBD1	TRBJ2-2	.	TRBV6-5
CASSFKLEGEQFF	TGTGCCAGCAGCTTCAAGTTGGAGGGTGAGCAGTTCTTC	.	TRBJ2-1	.	TRBV7-6
CASSLAGGRDANYGYTF	TGCGCCAGCAGCTTGGCCGGAGGTCGGGACGCTAACTATGGCTACACCTTC	.	TRBJ1-2	.	TRBV5-1